The present T cell receptor beta chain was sequenced within a study of blood T cell repertoires in COVID-19. Background on the study: Sample material is recorded as cDNA or gDNA derived from T cells, B-cell-depleted T cells, or PBMCs.

The V and J ends lost 7 bases and 0 bases, in that order; junction bases with no gene match: 10. CDR3 size: 17 residues. Germline V gives CDR1 SNHLY, CDR2 FYNNEI. Profiling relied on immunoSEQ multiplex PCR, and the TCRdb table lists in-frame clones only, not all of them. The sample includes tens of thousands of clones, 75% to 90% of them seen just once. Sequencing was performed on peripheral blood. This sequence joins TRBV2 and TRBJ2-1; 9 bases fit TRBD1. The sequence was collected from a human donor in a cohort sampled during active COVID-19. CDR3: CASTPGQGITSYNEQFF. CDR3 sequence (DNA): TGTGCCAGCACCCCGGGACAGGGTATAACCTCCTACAATGAGCAGTTCTTC.